Listed below are T cell receptor beta chains from one sample, sequenced in a study of blood T cell repertoires in COVID-19. TCRdb's table, derived via immunoSEQ multiplex PCR, lists solely in-frame clones and lacks some. The table records approximately 300,000 clones, under 90% of them present only once. Sequenced material: PBMCs or T cells enriched from blood (not recorded which). These receptors all stem from a man aged 25-40 years who had recovered from COVID-19. Each CDR3 is given with its conserved first and last residue. A D gene is named only where the DNA matches it firmly. Rows may omit the clone size; those that give it use once, few, many or a size class.

V gene	J gene	clone size	D gene	CDR3 protein	CDR3 DNA
TRBV10-3	TRBJ1-2	-	TRBD1	CAISESQGGGYTF	TGTGCCATCAGTGAGTCGCAGGGGGGCGGCTACACCTTC
TRBV27	TRBJ1-1	-	-	CASSRSAGRTTEAFF	TGTGCCAGCAGTCGCTCGGCGGGTAGGACCACTGAAGCTTTCTTT
TRBV7-2	TRBJ1-2	-	-	CASSLEYGTPYGYTF	TGTGCCAGCAGCTTAGAGTACGGGACACCTTATGGCTACACCTTC
TRBV5-3	TRBJ2-3	-	-	CARSLTVTDTQYF	TGTGCCAGAAGCTTGACAGTCACAGATACGCAGTATTTT
TRBV28	TRBJ2-1	-	-	CASSLWGAGSYNEQFF	TGTGCCAGCAGTTTATGGGGGGCTGGATCCTACAATGAGCAGTTCTTC
TRBV5-1	TRBJ2-2	-	TRBD1	CASSFTGVHTGELFF	TGCGCCAGCAGCTTCACAGGGGTTCACACCGGGGAGCTGTTTTTT
TRBV7-9	TRBJ2-2	-	-	CASSPLRYRVADTGELFF	TGTGCCAGCAGCCCCCTTAGGTACAGGGTTGCGGACACCGGGGAGCTGTTTTTT
TRBV7-2	TRBJ2-7	many	TRBD2	CASSLSGYSSYEQYF	TGTGCCAGCAGCCTTAGCGGGTACAGCTCCTACGAGCAGTACTTC
TRBV28	TRBJ2-2	-	-	CASSVQAFANTGELFF	TGTGCCAGCAGTGTCCAGGCCTTCGCGAACACCGGGGAGCTGTTTTTT
TRBV28	TRBJ1-2	-	TRBD1	CASNPPQGRYGYTF	TGTGCCAGCAACCCCCCACAGGGGCGGTATGGCTACACCTTC
TRBV7-6	TRBJ1-2	-	TRBD1	CASSLGTGEYGYTF	TGTGCCAGCAGCTTAGGGACAGGGGAATATGGCTACACCTTC
TRBV24-1	TRBJ1-5	-	-	CATSARAGVSNQPQHF	TGTGCCACCAGTGCCCGGGCGGGGGTTAGCAATCAGCCCCAGCATTTT
TRBV15	TRBJ2-2	-	-	CATSRDRGGGFTGELFF	TGTGCCACCAGCAGAGATCGTGGCGGGGGCTTCACCGGGGAGCTGTTTTTT
TRBV15	TRBJ2-3	-	TRBD2	CATSRAGSSGRASTDTQYF	TGTGCCACCAGCAGAGCCGGGTCTAGCGGGAGGGCTAGCACAGATACGCAGTATTTT
TRBV2	TRBJ2-1	-	TRBD2	CASSEGLAVSYNEQFF	TGTGCCAGCAGTGAGGGACTAGCGGTCTCCTACAATGAGCAGTTCTTC
TRBV4-1	TRBJ1-2	once	TRBD1	CASSRGTGTDYGYTF	TGCGCCAGCAGCCGGGGGACAGGGACGGACTATGGCTACACCTTC
TRBV6-5	TRBJ1-4	few	-	CASSPGPGGEKLFF	TGTGCCAGCAGCCCCGGACCTGGGGGGGAAAAACTGTTTTTT
TRBV27	TRBJ1-4	-	TRBD1	CASLHPEDRERGEKLFF	TGTGCCAGCCTACACCCCGAAGACAGGGAAAGGGGTGAAAAACTGTTTTTT
TRBV24-1	TRBJ1-2	-	-	CATKIGRNENYGYTF	TGTGCCACCAAAATCGGCAGGAACGAAAACTATGGCTACACCTTC
TRBV14	TRBJ1-3	-	-	CASSWLPGNTIYF	TGTGCCAGCAGCTGGCTCCCTGGAAACACCATATATTTT
TRBV20-1	TRBJ2-7	-	-	CSAGTNEQYF	TGCAGTGCTGGGACAAACGAGCAGTACTTC
TRBV19	TRBJ2-3	-	-	CASSKGQIRDTQYF	TGTGCCAGTAGTAAAGGACAAATACGGGATACGCAGTATTTT
TRBV24-1	TRBJ2-4	-	-	CATSDPRRTKNIQYF	TGTGCCACCAGTGACCCGAGGCGAACCAAAAACATTCAGTACTTC
TRBV27	TRBJ2-6	-	TRBD1	CASTTTGGSPGANVLTF	TGTGCCAGCACTACGACAGGGGGCTCTCCGGGGGCCAACGTCCTGACTTTC
TRBV27	TRBJ2-1	-	TRBD1	CASSSTGLHEQFF	TGTGCCAGCAGTTCGACAGGGTTACATGAGCAGTTCTTC
TRBV11-2	TRBJ1-1	few	-	CASSLARNTEAFF	TGTGCCAGCAGCTTGGCTAGGAACACTGAAGCTTTCTTT
TRBV5-1	TRBJ1-2	once	-	CASSLIGVRDGYTF	TGCGCCAGCAGCTTGATCGGGGTCCGGGATGGCTACACCTTC
TRBV11-2	TRBJ2-3	-	TRBD2	CASSPRLAGGSDTQYF	TGTGCCAGCAGCCCACGATTAGCGGGGGGGTCAGATACGCAGTATTTT
TRBV5-1	TRBJ1-5	-	-	CASSPDSFNQPQHF	TGCGCCAGCAGCCCGGACAGCTTCAATCAGCCCCAGCATTTT
TRBV2	TRBJ1-6	-	TRBD1	CASRSGTGHSPLHF	TGTGCCAGCAGGTCCGGGACAGGGCATTCACCCCTCCACTTT
TRBV19	TRBJ1-5	-	-	CASSIVLQGSLTQHF	TGTGCCAGTAGTATAGTATTGCAGGGTAGTTTGACCCAGCATTTT
TRBV27	TRBJ1-1	-	TRBD1	CASSLGTGGLFTEAFF	TGTGCCAGCAGTTTAGGGACAGGGGGCCTGTTCACTGAAGCTTTCTTT
TRBV5-4	TRBJ1-2	once	-	CASSSAGGGNGYTF	TGTGCCAGCAGCTCGGCCGGTGGGGGCAATGGCTACACCTTC
TRBV10-1	TRBJ2-5	-	TRBD1	CASSPIQGAGETQYF	TGCGCCAGCAGTCCCATACAGGGGGCCGGAGAGACCCAGTACTTC
TRBV4-1	TRBJ2-4	-	-	CASSQDRENIQYF	TGCGCCAGCAGCCAAGACCGGGAAAACATTCAGTACTTC
TRBV5-4	TRBJ2-7	few	-	CASSLSPRDYEQYF	TGTGCCAGCAGCTTGTCGCCCAGGGACTACGAGCAGTACTTC
TRBV11-2	TRBJ1-2	-	TRBD1	CASSFQGAGSSGYTF	TGTGCCAGCAGCTTCCAGGGGGCAGGATCGAGTGGCTACACCTTC
TRBV7-9	TRBJ1-1	-	-	CASSPSSAEAFF	TGTGCCAGCAGCCCGTCCTCAGCTGAAGCTTTCTTT
TRBV10-3	TRBJ2-5	-	TRBD2	CAISGGAGGQETQYF	TGTGCCATCAGTGGCGGAGCGGGGGGGCAAGAGACCCAGTACTTC
TRBV13	TRBJ1-2	-	-	CASSPGEGNYGYTF	TGTGCCAGCAGCCCAGGGGAGGGAAACTATGGCTACACCTTC
TRBV30	TRBJ2-1	-	TRBD2	CAWTGGGTYNEQFF	TGTGCCTGGACGGGAGGGGGGACCTACAATGAGCAGTTCTTC
TRBV3-1/TRBV3-2	TRBJ2-5	-	-	CASSRDSYQETQYF	TGTGCCAGCAGCCGCGACAGCTACCAAGAGACCCAGTACTTC
TRBV25-1	TRBJ2-7	-	TRBD1	CASSGRQGLNEQYF	TGTGCCAGCAGTGGTAGACAGGGTCTGAACGAGCAGTACTTC
TRBV13	TRBJ2-7	-	TRBD1	CASSLGGWDRTNPDHRSSYEQYF	TGTGCCAGCAGCTTAGGCGGTTGGGACAGGACCAACCCCGATCACCGAAGCTCCTACGAGCAGTACTTC
TRBV11-2	TRBJ2-1	-	TRBD2	CASSLRLAGTSSYNEQFF	TGTGCCAGCAGCCTACGACTAGCGGGTACGAGCTCCTACAATGAGCAGTTCTTC
TRBV21-1	TRBJ1-2	-	-	CASSKAGQGGAGYAF	TGTGCCAGCAGCAAAGCGGGTCAAGGGGGCGCAGGCTACGCCTTC
TRBV29-1	TRBJ1-1	once	-	CSVYREWNTEAFF	TGCAGCGTTTATAGAGAATGGAACACTGAAGCTTTCTTT
TRBV19	TRBJ1-2	once	-	CASSMLRFFLANYGYTF	TGTGCCAGTAGTATGTTACGGTTTTTCCTAGCTAACTATGGCTACACCTTC
TRBV19	TRBJ2-3	-	-	CASAEGNTDTQYF	TGTGCCAGTGCGGAGGGTAACACAGATACGCAGTATTTT
TRBV9	TRBJ2-5	-	TRBD2	CASSPGMLAGGHGETQYF	TGTGCCAGCAGCCCCGGAATGTTAGCGGGGGGCCACGGAGAGACCCAGTACTTC